Each of the 3 T cell receptor beta chains below was sequenced from the same sample in a study of shared clonotypes between healthy human individuals. Data came from immunoSEQ multiplex PCR; TCRdb stores just in-frame clones and leaves some out. The data hold about 1.1 million clones, with 77% observed a single time. The source material was memory CD4+ T cells from PBMCs. Subset noted: CD45RA-negative fraction. The source of these receptors is a man aged 18 to 35 in good health. Some clones in this sample may be carry-over from other donors' samples.

This chain uses TRBV30 with TRBJ2-7; 9 bases match TRBD1. This CDR3 spans 17 amino acids. Per the germline V gene, CDR1 is GTSNPN and CDR2 is SVGIG (reference sequence). The V gene end was trimmed by 5 bases and the J gene end by 2 bases; junction bases not matched to a gene: 16. The CDR3 coding sequence is TGTGCCTGGCTAACGCCTAAAGGGACAGGGAAAACCTACGAGCAGTACTTC. Its translation is CAWLTPKGTGKTYEQYF.

The genes are TRBV5-1 and TRBJ1-2; D possibly corresponds to TRBD1 (5 bases). Per the germline V gene, CDR1 is SGHRS and CDR2 is YFSETQ. V gave up 4 bases and J gave up 4 bases, with 11 bases separating them. The CDR3 has 13 amino acids. The CDR3 coding sequence is TGCGCCAGCAGCGAGGGACGGCCCTATGGCTACACCTTC. Amino acids: CASSEGRPYGYTF. Combining the CDR3 with reference TRBV5-1 and TRBJ1-2 gives the whole variable domain KAGVTQTPRYLIKTRGQQVTLSCSPISGHRSVSWYQQTPGQGLQFLFEYFSETQRNKGNFPGRFSGRQFSNSRSEMNVSTLELGDSALYLCASSEGRPYGYTFGSGTRLTVV.

The rearrangement uses TRBV18 and TRBJ2-7, with 7 bases matching TRBD1. Germline assignment: CDR1 KGHSH and CDR2 LQKENI. CDR3 length: 14 amino acids. With V trimmed by 6 bases and J by 4 bases, 9 bases remained unmatched. CDR3 sequence: CASSPGTVGYEQYF. The CDR3 DNA follows: TGTGCCAGCTCCCCCGGGACAGTTGGTTACGAGCAGTACTTC.